This is a list of T cell receptor beta chains from one sample in a study of T-cell reconstitution after alpha-beta-depleted transplantation in children. TCRdb independently ran MiXCR on the PCR reads; one entry per CDR3 protein. The top ten hold 15% to 20% of the sample, which has about 150,000 distinct CDR3 sequences, around 8.5% seen once. The sequences come from PBMCs, mostly from graft donor cells, collected 180 days after TCRalphabeta/CD19-depleted stem cell transplant. The receptor set was obtained from a female patient aged 2-15 years who had a stem cell transplant for congenital amegakaryocytic thrombocytopenia, so the T cells may come from the graft donor. The conserved cysteine and the conserved F or W are not part of the CDR3 here.

J gene	V gene	CDR3 protein
TRBJ2-3	TRBV28	ASRDGVDTQY
TRBJ1-4	TRBV6-5	ASSYGGANEKLF
TRBJ2-5	TRBV29-1	SVEKGRETQY
TRBJ2-5	TRBV29-1	SVGSHRKETQY
TRBJ2-3	TRBV12-3/TRBV12-4	ASSTIADTQY
TRBJ1-4	TRBV5-1	ASSLKGRVKWENEKLF
TRBJ2-5	TRBV5-1	ASGTTETQY
TRBJ2-2	TRBV28	ASSLNKRTGELF
TRBJ2-7	TRBV10-3	AISEEGPYEQY
TRBJ1-2	TRBV7-9	ASSLESWWGAGYT
TRBJ1-3	TRBV11-2	ASSRSEAGNTIY
TRBJ2-7	TRBV3-1	ASSQDRTGEPFYEQY
TRBJ2-5	TRBV29-1	SVSPQSETQY
TRBJ2-1	TRBV11-2	ASSLGTSYEQF
TRBJ2-3	TRBV10-3	AISVGREGTDTQY
TRBJ1-1	TRBV12-3/TRBV12-4	ASRAGVNTEAF